The T cell receptor (beta chain) described here comes from a study of early T cells in non-severe SARS-CoV-2 infection. For the study at large: It was bulk RNA from unsorted whole blood that was sequenced, and the chains were unpaired. General study results and limits: VDJdb-based matching was biased toward anti-spike CD8 responses and missed private and CD4 specificities.

This clonotype occurred many times. Its target is unknown. Each cDNA molecule carried a unique molecular identifier. Each CDR3 protein gets one entry after TCRdb re-called the 5' RACE reads with MiXCR. Here the sample spans tens of thousands of distinct CDR3 sequences, 12% being singletons. CDR1 SEHNR and CDR2 FQNEAQ come from the germline V gene (reference sequence). The CDR3 totals 17 residues. V dropped 8 bases and J dropped 4; count of bases not matched to a gene: 19. The sequenced sample consisted of whole blood. The rearrangement joins TRBV7-9 to TRBJ1-1; 7 bases match TRBD1. The TCR originated in an adult who was a healthcare worker with PCR-confirmed SARS-CoV-2 infection or an uninfected control (not recorded which). Here the CDR3 reads CASAIRGGAMRGTEAFF. The CDR3 DNA follows: TGTGCCAGCGCCATAAGAGGGGGCGCAATGAGAGGCACTGAAGCTTTCTTT.